This T cell receptor beta chain was obtained from a study of T cells in Graves' hyperthyroidism and ophthalmopathy. The CDR3 regions of TCR beta were amplified from RNA transcripts. When the TCR CDR3 underwent first-round RT-PCR, the HTBI primer set was used. Each CDR3 protein is one row after TCRdb ran MiXCR on the multiplex PCR reads. The table includes under 450,000 distinct CDR3 sequences, 13% detected once. Extraction of PBMCs used roughly 9.6 ml of fresh peripheral blood. Germline loops: CDR1 SNHLY, CDR2 FYNNEI. V was cut by 8 bases and J by 3 bases, with 13 bases left in between. This CDR3 is built from 13 residues. This clonotype was counted many times.

This TCR came from a man aged 25 to 40 with Graves' hyperthyroidism that later progressed to Graves' ophthalmopathy. The sample comprised blood. The chain uses TRBV2 and TRBJ1-1; perhaps TRBD1 as D (6 bases). This CDR3 is CASRDKGHTEAFF. DNA of the CDR3: TGTGCCAGCCGGGACAAAGGGCACACTGAAGCTTTCTTT.